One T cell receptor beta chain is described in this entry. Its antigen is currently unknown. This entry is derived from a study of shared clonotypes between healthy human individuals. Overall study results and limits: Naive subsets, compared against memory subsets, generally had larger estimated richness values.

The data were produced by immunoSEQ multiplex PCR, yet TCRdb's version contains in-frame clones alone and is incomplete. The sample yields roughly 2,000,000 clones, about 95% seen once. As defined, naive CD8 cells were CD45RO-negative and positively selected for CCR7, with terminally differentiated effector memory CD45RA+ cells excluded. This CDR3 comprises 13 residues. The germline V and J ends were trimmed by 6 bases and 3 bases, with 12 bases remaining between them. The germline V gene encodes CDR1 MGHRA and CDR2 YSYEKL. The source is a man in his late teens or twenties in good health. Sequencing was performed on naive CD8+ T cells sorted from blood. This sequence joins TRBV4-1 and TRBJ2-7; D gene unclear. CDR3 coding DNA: TGCGCCAGCAGTCCAACCCCCCACTACGAGCAGTACTTC. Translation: CASSPTPHYEQYF.